The TCR beta chain described here comes from a study of preoperative IRX-2 immunotherapy in early breast cancer. The treatment here: preoperative locoregional IRX-2 cytokine immunotherapy. Samples came from a phase Ib trial of preoperative locoregional IRX-2 cytokine immunotherapy. This clone has only one observation. Sequenced by immunoSEQ multiplex PCR; TCRdb stores in-frame clones only, minus some. The table has over 55,000 clones, 94% seen once. The sample was acquired from a patient treated with IRX-2 immunotherapy. The source of this sequence is a human donor with breast cancer.

The CDR3 bases are TGTGCCAGCAGTAGAAAGACAGGGGCCCAAGAGACCCAGTACTTC. This codes for CASSRKTGAQETQYF. The chain couples TRBV6-6 to TRBJ2-5; 8 positions agree with TRBD1. The junction had 6 bases not matched to a gene; V was cut back by 5 bases and J by 1 base. The CDR3 extends over 15 amino acids. Germline assignment: CDR1 MNHNY and CDR2 SVGAGI (reference sequence).